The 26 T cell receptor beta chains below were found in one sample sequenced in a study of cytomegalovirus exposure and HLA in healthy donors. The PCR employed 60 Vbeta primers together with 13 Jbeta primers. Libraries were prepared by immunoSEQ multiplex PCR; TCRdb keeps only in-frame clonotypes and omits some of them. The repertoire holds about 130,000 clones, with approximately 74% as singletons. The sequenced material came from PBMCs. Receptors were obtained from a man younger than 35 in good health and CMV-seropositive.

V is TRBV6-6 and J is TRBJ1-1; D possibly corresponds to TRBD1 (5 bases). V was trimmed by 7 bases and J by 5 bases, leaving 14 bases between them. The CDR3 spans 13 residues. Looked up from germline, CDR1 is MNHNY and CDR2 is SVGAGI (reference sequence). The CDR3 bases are TGTGCCAGCAACCACGGTGGGGCGACTGAAGCTTTCTTT. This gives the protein CASNHGGATEAFF.

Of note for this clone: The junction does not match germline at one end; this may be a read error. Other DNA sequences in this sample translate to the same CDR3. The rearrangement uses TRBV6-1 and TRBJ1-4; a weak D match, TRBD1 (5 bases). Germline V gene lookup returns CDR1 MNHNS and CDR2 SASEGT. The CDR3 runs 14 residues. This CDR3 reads CASSGGFVGEKLFF. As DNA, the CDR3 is TGTGCCAGCAGCGGGGGGTTTGTGGGTGAAAAACTGTTTTTC.

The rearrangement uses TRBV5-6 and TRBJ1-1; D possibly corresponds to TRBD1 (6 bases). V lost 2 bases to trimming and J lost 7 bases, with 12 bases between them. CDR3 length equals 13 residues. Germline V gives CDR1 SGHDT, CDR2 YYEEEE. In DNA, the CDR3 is TGTGCCAGCAGCTTCTTCAGGGACATTGAAGCTTTCTTT. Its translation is CASSFFRDIEAFF.

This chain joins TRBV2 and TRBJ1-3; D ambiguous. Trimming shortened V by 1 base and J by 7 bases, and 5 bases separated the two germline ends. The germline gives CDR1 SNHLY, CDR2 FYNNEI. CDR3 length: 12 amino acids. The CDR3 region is CASSEDNNTIYF. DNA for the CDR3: TGTGCCAGCAGTGAAGACAACAACACCATATATTTT.

CDR3 sequence reads: CASTLAGGGGTGELFF. As DNA, the CDR3 is TGTGCCAGCACCTTAGCGGGAGGGGGGGGCACCGGGGAGCTGTTTTTT. The V gene is TRBV2, the J gene TRBJ2-2, with TRBD2 identical over 11 bases. V trimming: 7 bases; J trimming: 4 bases; junction bases outside the gene matches: 8. Germline loops: CDR1 SNHLY, CDR2 FYNNEI. This CDR3 spans 16 amino acids.

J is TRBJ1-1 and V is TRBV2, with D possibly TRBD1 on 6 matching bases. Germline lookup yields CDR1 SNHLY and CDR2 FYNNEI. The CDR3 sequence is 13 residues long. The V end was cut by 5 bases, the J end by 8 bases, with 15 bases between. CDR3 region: CASSLLERGEAFF. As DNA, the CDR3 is TGTGCCAGCAGTCTCCTTGAAAGGGGGGAAGCTTTCTTT.

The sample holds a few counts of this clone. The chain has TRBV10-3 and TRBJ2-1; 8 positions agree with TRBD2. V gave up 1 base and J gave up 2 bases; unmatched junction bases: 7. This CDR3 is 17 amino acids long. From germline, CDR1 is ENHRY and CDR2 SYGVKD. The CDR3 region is CAISEWAGGTTYNEQFF. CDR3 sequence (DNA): TGTGCCATCAGTGAGTGGGCGGGGGGAACCACCTACAATGAGCAGTTCTTC.

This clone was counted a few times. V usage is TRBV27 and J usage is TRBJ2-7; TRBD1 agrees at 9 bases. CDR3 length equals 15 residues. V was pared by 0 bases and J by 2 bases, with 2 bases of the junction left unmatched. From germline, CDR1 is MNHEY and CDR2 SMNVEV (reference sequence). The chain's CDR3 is CASSLSGQGPYEQYF. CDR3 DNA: TGTGCCAGCAGTTTATCGGGACAGGGACCCTACGAGCAGTACTTC.

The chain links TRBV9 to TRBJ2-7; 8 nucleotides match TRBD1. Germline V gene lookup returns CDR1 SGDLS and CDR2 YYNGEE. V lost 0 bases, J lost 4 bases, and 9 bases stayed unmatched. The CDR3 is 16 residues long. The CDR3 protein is CASSVGAGQGRYEQYF. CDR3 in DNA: TGTGCCAGCAGCGTAGGGGCCGGACAGGGCCGATACGAGCAGTACTTC.

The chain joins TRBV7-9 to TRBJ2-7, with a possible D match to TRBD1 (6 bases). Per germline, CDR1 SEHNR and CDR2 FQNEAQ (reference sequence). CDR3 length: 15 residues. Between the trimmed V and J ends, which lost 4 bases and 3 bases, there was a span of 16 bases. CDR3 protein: CASSSTLRQDYEQYF. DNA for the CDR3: TGTGCCAGCAGCTCTACATTAAGACAGGACTACGAGCAGTACTTC.

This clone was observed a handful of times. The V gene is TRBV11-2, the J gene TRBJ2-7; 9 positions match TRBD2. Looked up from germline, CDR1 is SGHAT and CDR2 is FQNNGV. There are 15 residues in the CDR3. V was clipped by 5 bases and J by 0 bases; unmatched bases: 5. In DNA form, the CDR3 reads TGTGCCAGCAGCCCCCAAGCGGGAGGCTCCTACGAGCAGTACTTC. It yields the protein CASSPQAGGSYEQYF.

The CDR3 reads CASSSWEGTPEAFF. Written as DNA, the CDR3 is TGTGCCAGCAGCTCATGGGAGGGAACCCCTGAAGCTTTCTTT. This chain joins TRBV11-3 and TRBJ1-1; D call uncertain. The V end was cut by 4 bases, the J end by 6 bases, with 15 bases between. This CDR3 has 14 amino acids. Germline V gene data show CDR1 as SGHNT and CDR2 as YENEEA.

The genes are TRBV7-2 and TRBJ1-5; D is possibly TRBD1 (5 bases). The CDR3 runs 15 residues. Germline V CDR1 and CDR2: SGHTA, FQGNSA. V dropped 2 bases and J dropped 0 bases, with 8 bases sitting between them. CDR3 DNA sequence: TGTGCCAGCAGCTTATGGGGCAGTAGCAATCAGCCCCAGCATTTT. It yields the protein CASSLWGSSNQPQHF.

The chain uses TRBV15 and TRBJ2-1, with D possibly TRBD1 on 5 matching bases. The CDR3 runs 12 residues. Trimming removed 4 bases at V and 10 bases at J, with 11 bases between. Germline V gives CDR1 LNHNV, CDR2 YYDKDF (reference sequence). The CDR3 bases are TGTGCCACCAGCAACCAGGGAAAAGAGCAGTTCTTC. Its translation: CATSNQGKEQFF.

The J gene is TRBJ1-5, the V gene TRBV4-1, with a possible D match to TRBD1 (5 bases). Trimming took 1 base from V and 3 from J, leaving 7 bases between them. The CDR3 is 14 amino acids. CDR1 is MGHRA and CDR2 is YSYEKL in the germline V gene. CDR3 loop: CASSQGQINQPQHF. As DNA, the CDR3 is TGCGCCAGCAGCCAAGGACAGATCAATCAGCCCCAGCATTTT.

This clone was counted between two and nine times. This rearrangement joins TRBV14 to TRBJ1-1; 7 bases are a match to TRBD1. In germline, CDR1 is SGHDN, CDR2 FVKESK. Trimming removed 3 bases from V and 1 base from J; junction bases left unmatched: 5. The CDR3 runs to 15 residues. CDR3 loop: CASSHRRQGNTEAFF. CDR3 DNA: TGTGCCAGCAGCCACCGCAGACAGGGGAACACTGAAGCTTTCTTT.

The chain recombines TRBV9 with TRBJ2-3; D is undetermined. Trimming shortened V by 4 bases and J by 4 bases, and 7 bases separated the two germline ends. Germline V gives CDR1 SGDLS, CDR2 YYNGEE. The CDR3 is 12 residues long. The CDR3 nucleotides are TGTGCCAGCAGCAGAACTGCAGATACGCAGTATTTT. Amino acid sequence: CASSRTADTQYF.

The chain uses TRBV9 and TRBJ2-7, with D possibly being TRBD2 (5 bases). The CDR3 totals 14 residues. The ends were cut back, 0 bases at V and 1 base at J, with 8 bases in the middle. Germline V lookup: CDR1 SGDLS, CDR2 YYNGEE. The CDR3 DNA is TGTGCCAGCAGCGTAGCGTCGGGATCCTACGAGCAGTACTTC. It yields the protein CASSVASGSYEQYF.

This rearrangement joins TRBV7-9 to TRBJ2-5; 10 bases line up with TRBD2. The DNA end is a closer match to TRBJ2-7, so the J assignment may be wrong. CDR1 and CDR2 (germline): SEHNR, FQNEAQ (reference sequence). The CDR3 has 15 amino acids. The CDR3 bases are TGTGCCAGCAGCTTAGGCGTAGCGGGAGGTGACGAGCAGTACTTC. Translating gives CASSLGVAGGDEQYF.

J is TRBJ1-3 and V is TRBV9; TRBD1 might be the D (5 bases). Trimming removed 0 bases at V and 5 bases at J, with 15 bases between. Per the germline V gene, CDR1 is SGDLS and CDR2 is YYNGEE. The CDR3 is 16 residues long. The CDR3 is CASSVGVGDSRNTIYF. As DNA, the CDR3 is TGTGCCAGCAGCGTAGGGGTAGGGGATTCGAGAAACACCATATATTTT.

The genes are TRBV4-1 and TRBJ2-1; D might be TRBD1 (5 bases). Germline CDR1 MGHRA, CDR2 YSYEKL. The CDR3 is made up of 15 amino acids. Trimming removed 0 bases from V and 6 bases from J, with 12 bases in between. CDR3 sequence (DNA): TGCGCCAGCAGCCAAGATGAAACAGGCCTCAATGAGCAGTTCTTC. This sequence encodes CASSQDETGLNEQFF.

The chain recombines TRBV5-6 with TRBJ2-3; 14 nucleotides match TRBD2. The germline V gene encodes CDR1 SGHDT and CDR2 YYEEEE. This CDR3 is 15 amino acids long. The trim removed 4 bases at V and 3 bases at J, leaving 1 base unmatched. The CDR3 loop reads CASSRTSGGTDTQYF. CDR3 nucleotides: TGTGCCAGCAGCCGGACTAGCGGGGGGACAGATACGCAGTATTTT.

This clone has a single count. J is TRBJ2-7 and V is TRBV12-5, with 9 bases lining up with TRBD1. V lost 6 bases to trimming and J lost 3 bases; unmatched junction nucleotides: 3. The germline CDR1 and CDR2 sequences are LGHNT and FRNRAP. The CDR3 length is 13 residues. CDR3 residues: CASGMGQGYEQYF. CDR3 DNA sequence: TGTGCTAGTGGGATGGGACAGGGCTACGAGCAGTACTTC.

As DNA, the CDR3 is TGTGCCAGCAGCCCTTGGGGGGGGCCGAGCACCGGGGAGCTGTTTTTT. It yields the protein CASSPWGGPSTGELFF. V is TRBV7-6 and J is TRBJ2-2; D is possibly TRBD2 (7 bases). The germline CDR1 and CDR2 sequences are SGHVS and FNYEAQ. The CDR3 length is 16 residues. The V and J ends lost 5 bases and 4 bases respectively, with 17 bases between them.

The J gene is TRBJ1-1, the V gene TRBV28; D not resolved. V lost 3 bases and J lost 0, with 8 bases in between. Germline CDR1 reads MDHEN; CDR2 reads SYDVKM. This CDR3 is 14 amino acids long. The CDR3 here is CASSFTSMNTEAFF. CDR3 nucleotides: TGTGCCAGCAGTTTTACATCAATGAACACTGAAGCTTTCTTT.

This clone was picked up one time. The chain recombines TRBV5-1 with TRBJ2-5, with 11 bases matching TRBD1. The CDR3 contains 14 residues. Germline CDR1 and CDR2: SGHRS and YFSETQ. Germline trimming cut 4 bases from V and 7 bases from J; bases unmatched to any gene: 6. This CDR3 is CASSVGQGDGTQYF. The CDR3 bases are TGCGCCAGCAGCGTGGGACAGGGGGATGGGACCCAGTACTTC. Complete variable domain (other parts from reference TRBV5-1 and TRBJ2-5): KAGVTQTPRYLIKTRGQQVTLSCSPISGHRSVSWYQQTPGQGLQFLFEYFSETQRNKGNFPGRFSGRQFSNSRSEMNVSTLELGDSALYLCASSVGQGDGTQYFGPGTRLLVL.